This TCR beta chain came from a study of blood T cell repertoires in COVID-19. Study background: There were acute and convalescent COVID-19 samples, and they came from the United States, Italy and Spain. PBMCs, B-cell-depleted T cells, or T cells provided the cDNA or gDNA that made up the material.

The CDR3 runs 16 residues. Trimming left V 0 bases short and J 1 base short, with 12 bases between. Per the germline V gene, CDR1 is MNHEY and CDR2 is SVGAGI. In the original analysis: Amplifying reference gene primers gave estimates of nucleated cell counts. Sequencing was performed with immunoSEQ multiplex PCR; in TCRdb, only in-frame clones are kept and a portion is missing. Clone size and the V and J calls come from that table; the DNA yielded D and trimming. The data show under 250,000 clones, roughly 80% seen once. The chain links TRBV6-5 to TRBJ1-1; no firm D call. Sequenced: peripheral blood. The clonotype originates from a man aged 45-65 years with active or convalescent COVID-19. The CDR3 spells CASSYSSGATNTEAFF. DNA for the CDR3: TGTGCCAGCAGTTACTCGAGCGGTGCAACGAACACTGAAGCTTTCTTT.